Listed here are 25 T cell receptor beta chains from one sample, sequenced in a study of T cell responses to AZD1222 COVID-19 vaccine. Profiling relied on immunoSEQ multiplex PCR, and the TCRdb table lists in-frame clones only, not all of them. The sample records roughly 180,000 clones, more than 75% being singletons. The sample was peripheral blood, taken on day 0 of MenACWY control vaccination. The receptors were gathered from an adult in good health.

As concerns this clone: Other DNA sequences in the same sample also yield this CDR3. The V call is TRBV3-1 (or the pseudogene TRBV3-2), the J call TRBJ2-7; 9 positions match TRBD2. Germline loops: CDR1 LGHDT, CDR2 YNNKEL (reference sequence). CDR3 length: 13 residues. V was pared by 4 bases and J by 2 bases, with 0 bases of the junction left unmatched. The CDR3 loop reads CASSLAGAYEQYF. The CDR3 DNA is TGTGCCAGCAGCCTAGCGGGGGCCTACGAGCAGTACTTC.

The chain combines TRBV7-9 with TRBJ1-1; D unclear. V dropped 4 bases and J dropped 1 base, with 10 bases sitting between them. Germline V gene lookup returns CDR1 SEHNR and CDR2 FQNEAQ (reference sequence). The CDR3 spans 14 residues. CDR3 in amino acids: CASSSGLTNTEAFF. The CDR3 region has the DNA TGTGCCAGCAGCTCAGGACTGACGAACACTGAAGCTTTCTTT.

The chain links TRBV2 to TRBJ1-4; tentative D call: TRBD1 (6 bases). Germline assignment: CDR1 SNHLY and CDR2 FYNNEI. Trimming shortened V by 7 bases and J by 7 bases, and 19 bases separated the two germline ends. The CDR3 is made up of 15 amino acids. The CDR3 nucleotides read TGTGCCAGCAACCGGGACATCTTAGGTTTTGAAAAACTGTTTTTT. Translation: CASNRDILGFEKLFF.

The V gene is TRBV5-1, the J gene TRBJ1-4; TRBD1 matches 9 bases. With 4 bases clipped from V and 8 bases from J, the junction kept 6 bases outside the gene matches. There are 14 residues in the CDR3. CDR1 and CDR2 from the germline V gene are SGHRS and YFSETQ. For the CDR3, the DNA is TGCGCCAGCAGCCACGGGACAGGGCGAGAAAAACTGTTTTTT. Protein product: CASSHGTGREKLFF.

The table lists this clone with a few counts. The gene calls are TRBV4-2 and TRBJ2-7, with TRBD2 as a possible D gene (6 bases). Looked up from germline, CDR1 is LGHNA and CDR2 is YNFKEQ. Trimming took off 0 bases at V and 6 bases at J, with 15 bases between the two ends. This CDR3 comprises 15 residues. The CDR3 coding sequence is TGTGCCAGCAGCCAAGATCAAGGCGGGGCTCCCGAGCAGTACTTC. It codes for CASSQDQGGAPEQYF.

The genes are TRBV19 and TRBJ1-5, with a tentative D call TRBD1 (6 bases). V was pared by 6 bases and J by 2 bases, with 14 bases between. Germline CDR1 LNHDA, CDR2 SQIVND (reference sequence). The CDR3 is 15 residues long. CDR3 region: CASREMDSRNQPQHF. DNA of the CDR3: TGTGCCAGTAGAGAAATGGACAGCCGCAATCAGCCCCAGCATTTT.

The chain uses TRBV7-3 and TRBJ1-2, with 9 bases aligning to TRBD1. J gave up 8 bases and V 4 bases, and 8 bases lay outside the gene matches. This CDR3 is built from 14 residues. Germline values: CDR1 SGHTA, CDR2 FQGTGA. The CDR3 sequence is CASSSGQGYGGYTF. CDR3 nucleotide sequence: TGTGCCAGCAGCTCCGGACAGGGGTATGGAGGCTACACCTTC.

This rearrangement joins TRBV30 to TRBJ1-2; D gene uncertain. Germline lookup yields CDR1 GTSNPN and CDR2 SVGIG (reference sequence). V lost 0 bases and J lost 2, with 7 bases in between. There are 13 residues in the CDR3. The CDR3 DNA follows: TGTGCCTGGAGTGTTAGGGCGAACTATGGCTACACCTTC. Protein product: CAWSVRANYGYTF.

The chain has TRBV18 and TRBJ2-1, with D unclear. Germline V CDR1 and CDR2: KGHSH, LQKENI. The CDR3 contains 16 residues. V was cut by 6 bases and J by 4 bases, with 19 bases left in between. Here the CDR3 reads CASSPVDTLLYNEQFF. DNA for the CDR3: TGTGCCAGCTCTCCCGTAGACACGCTCTTATACAATGAGCAGTTCTTC.

The chain uses TRBV7-2 and TRBJ2-1; 11 nucleotides align to TRBD1. J was trimmed by 5 bases and V by 5 bases; bases with no gene match: 2. Germline V gene data show CDR1 as SGHTA and CDR2 as FQGNSA. The CDR3 has 14 residues. Here the CDR3 DNA reads TGTGCCAGCAGCAAGGGACAGGGGGACAATGAGCAGTTCTTC. Translation gives CASSKGQGDNEQFF. The entire variable domain, with the rest obtained from reference TRBV7-2 and TRBJ2-1, is as follows: GAGVSQSPSNKVTEKGKDVELRCDPISGHTALYWYRQSLGQGLEFLIYFQGNSAPDKSGLPSDRFSAERTGGSVSTLTIQRTQQEDSAVYLCASSKGQGDNEQFFGPGTRLTVL.

The rearrangement joins TRBV14 to TRBJ2-2; 7 bases map to TRBD1. Germline loops: CDR1 SGHDN, CDR2 FVKESK. This CDR3 region has 19 residues. V was pared by 0 bases and J by 1 base, with 11 bases of the junction left unmatched. The CDR3 DNA reads as TGTGCCAGCAGCCAAGATTGGGTGACAGGGAAGGGGAACACCGGGGAGCTGTTTTTT. It specifies CASSQDWVTGKGNTGELFF. The variable domain in full, completed from reference TRBV14 and TRBJ2-2, reads EAGVTQFPSHSVIEKGQTVTLRCDPISGHDNLYWYRRVMGKEIKFLLHFVKESKQDESGMPNNRFLAERTGGTYSTLKVQPAELEDSGVYFCASSQDWVTGKGNTGELFFGEGSRLTVL.

The rearrangement links TRBV27 to TRBJ2-4; D is ambiguous. V lost 6 bases and J 3 bases, leaving 15 bases between the germline ends. This CDR3 has 15 residues. The germline V gene has CDR1 MNHEY and CDR2 SMNVEV (reference sequence). CDR3 in amino acids: CASSPRVGDKNIQYF. The CDR3 DNA follows: TGTGCCAGCAGCCCCCGGGTTGGAGACAAAAACATTCAGTACTTC.

This rearrangement joins TRBV9 to TRBJ1-2; 7 bases fit TRBD1. Germline V gene data show CDR1 as SGDLS and CDR2 as YYNGEE. V shed 0 bases, J shed 4 bases, and the junction held 6 bases outside the gene matches. The CDR3 is made up of 15 amino acids. The CDR3 nucleotides read TGTGCCAGCAGCGTAGTCGACAGGGCTTCCTATGGCTACACCTTC. Residues: CASSVVDRASYGYTF. Together with reference TRBV9 and TRBJ1-2, the CDR3 gives the full variable domain: DSGVTQTPKHLITATGQRVTLRCSPRSGDLSVYWYQQSLDQGLQFLIQYYNGEERAKGNILERFSAQQFPDLHSELNLSSLELGDSALYFCASSVVDRASYGYTFGSGTRLTVV.

This chain links TRBV7-8 with TRBJ1-2, with D tentatively TRBD1 (6 bases). The V end was cut by 5 bases, the J end by 2 bases, with 18 bases between. Germline CDR1 SGHVS, CDR2 FQNEAQ. This CDR3 comprises 16 residues. CDR3 region: CASSPRVPGQNYGYTF. In nucleotides, the CDR3 is TGTGCCAGCAGCCCTCGGGTGCCCGGACAGAACTATGGCTACACCTTC.

The chain carries TRBV19 and TRBJ2-5; TRBD1 or TRBD2 may be the D gene (6 bases each). The V end lost 7 bases, the J end lost 3 bases, and 18 bases lay between the germline ends. The V gene's germline CDR1 is LNHDA and CDR2 SQIVND (reference sequence). The CDR3 has 15 amino acids. The CDR3 DNA is TGTGCCAGTACCCTAGGGGGTCGCGGGGAAGAGACCCAGTACTTC. Translation gives CASTLGGRGEETQYF.

The chain couples TRBV7-7 to TRBJ2-3; no firm D call. Germline V gives CDR1 SSHAT, CDR2 FNYEAQ (reference sequence). The ends were cut back, 3 bases at V and 3 bases at J, with 16 bases in the middle. The CDR3 has 16 residues. In nucleotides, the CDR3 is TGTGCCAGCAGCTTGTTGGCAGGTGAGGCGACAGATACGCAGTATTTT. Amino acids: CASSLLAGEATDTQYF.

The rearrangement links TRBV7-2 to TRBJ1-2; 7 nucleotides match TRBD1. This CDR3 is built from 17 residues. The ends lost 2 bases at V and 4 bases at J; junction bases unmatched: 13. From germline, CDR1 is SGHTA and CDR2 FQGNSA. The CDR3 protein is CASSLKFAGGEGYGYTF. The CDR3 region has the DNA TGTGCCAGCAGCTTAAAATTTGCAGGGGGTGAAGGCTATGGCTACACCTTC.

J is TRBJ1-1 and V is TRBV3-1 (or the pseudogene TRBV3-2); 7 bases fit TRBD1. This CDR3 is built from 17 residues. Germline CDR1 reads LGHDT; CDR2 reads YNNKEL (reference sequence). J gave up 4 bases and V 0 bases, and 11 bases lay outside the gene matches. This CDR3 reads CASSQDSQGVSFTEAFF. The CDR3, as DNA: TGTGCCAGCAGCCAAGATAGTCAGGGGGTCTCCTTCACTGAAGCTTTCTTT.

V usage is TRBV6-1 and J usage is TRBJ2-2, with a possible D match to TRBD2 (6 bases). Trimming removed 0 bases at V and 7 bases at J, with 18 bases between. Germline V gene sequence: CDR1 MNHNS, CDR2 SASEGT. The CDR3 covers 17 residues. The CDR3 nucleotides are TGTGCCAGCAGTGAAGCAGGAGCGGGTGTGCAGGGCGGGGAGCTGTTTTTT. Its translation: CASSEAGAGVQGGELFF.

The chain has TRBV30 and TRBJ1-3; unclear D gene. Germline loops: CDR1 GTSNPN, CDR2 SVGIG (reference sequence). Trimming cost V 4 bases and J 4 bases, with 11 bases left between them. The CDR3 length is 13 residues. The CDR3 loop reads CAWIRQRGNTIYF. The CDR3 DNA reads as TGTGCCTGGATACGGCAGAGGGGAAACACCATATATTTT.

This clone has just one count. V usage is TRBV28 and J usage is TRBJ2-7; TRBD1 agrees at 7 bases. The ends lost 7 bases at V and 6 bases at J; junction bases unmatched: 15. The CDR3 runs to 15 residues. Germline V gives CDR1 MDHEN, CDR2 SYDVKM. CDR3 nucleotide sequence: TGTGCCAGCACCGCTCCCGGGACAGAAACTGGCGAGCAGTACTTC. Translated: CASTAPGTETGEQYF.

V is TRBV4-3 and J is TRBJ2-7; TRBD2 agrees at 9 bases. The trim removed 0 bases at V and 2 bases at J, leaving 11 bases unmatched. This CDR3 has 18 residues. Germline loops: CDR1 LGHNA, CDR2 YSLEER. The CDR3, as DNA: TGCGCCAGCAGCCAAGATGGAGGGCCAGCGGGGGGCCCCTACGAGCAGTACTTC. It is translated as CASSQDGGPAGGPYEQYF.

The chain couples TRBV27 to TRBJ2-7, with TRBD2 identical over 9 bases. Germline V gene lookup returns CDR1 MNHEY and CDR2 SMNVEV (reference sequence). V lost 5 bases to trimming and J lost 0 bases; unmatched junction nucleotides: 5. CDR3 size: 15 residues. The CDR3 coding sequence is TGTGCCAGCAGTCCGGGACTAGCTAACTCCTACGAGCAGTACTTC. Amino acids: CASSPGLANSYEQYF.

This chain connects TRBV5-8 to TRBJ1-4, with 7 positions matching TRBD1. Unmatched junction bases numbered 9, after V lost 4 bases and J lost 0 bases. The CDR3 loop spans 17 amino acids. Germline values: CDR1 SGHTS, CDR2 YDEGEE. The CDR3 nucleotides are TGTGCCAGCAGCAAACGACAGGGAGCCGCAACTAATGAAAAACTGTTTTTT. It codes for CASSKRQGAATNEKLFF.

The chain carries TRBV30 and TRBJ1-5; D not certain. This CDR3 has 13 residues. V was clipped by 0 bases and J by 4 bases, with 7 bases between them. Germline lookup yields CDR1 GTSNPN and CDR2 SVGIG (reference sequence). The chain's CDR3 is CAWSVEKNQPQHF. Here the CDR3 DNA reads TGTGCCTGGAGTGTGGAGAAAAATCAGCCCCAGCATTTT. The variable domain in full, completed from reference TRBV30 and TRBJ1-5, reads SQTIHQWPATLVQPVGSPLSLECTVEGTSNPNLYWYRQAAGRGLQLLFYSVGIGQISSEVPQNLSASRPQDRQFILSSKKLLLSDSGFYLCAWSVEKNQPQHFGDGTRLSIL.